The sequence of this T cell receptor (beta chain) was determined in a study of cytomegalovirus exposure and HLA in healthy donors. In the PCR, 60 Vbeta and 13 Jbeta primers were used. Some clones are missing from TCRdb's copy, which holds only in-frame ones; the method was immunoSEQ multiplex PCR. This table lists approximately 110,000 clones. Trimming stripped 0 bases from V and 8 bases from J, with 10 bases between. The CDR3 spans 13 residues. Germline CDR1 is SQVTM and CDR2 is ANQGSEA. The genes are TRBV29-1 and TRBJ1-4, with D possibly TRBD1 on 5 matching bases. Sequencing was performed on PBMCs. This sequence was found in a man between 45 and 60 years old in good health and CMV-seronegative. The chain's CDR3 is CSVEEGLGEKLFF. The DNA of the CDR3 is TGCAGCGTTGAAGAGGGGCTAGGGGAAAAACTGTTTTTT.